This T cell receptor beta chain came from a study of T-cell memory formation after mild COVID-19. Trimming pared 3 bases from V and 6 bases from J, leaving 12 bases between. CDR3 length: 13 residues. Each CDR3 protein is one row after TCRdb ran MiXCR on the 5' RACE reads. The sample shows about 110,000 distinct CDR3 sequences, approximately 15% of them seen only once. J is TRBJ2-7 and V is TRBV12-3 or TRBV12-4; the D gene is possibly TRBD2 (6 bases). Sample: PBMCs or a T cell subset sorted from them (not recorded which). The TCR sequence derives from an adult woman who had mild COVID-19 (a few samples of this study predate the infection). Cell type and time point are not known. The CDR3 sequence: CASSFRGNVEQYF. CDR3 coding DNA: TGTGCCAGCAGTTTTCGCGGGAACGTCGAGCAGTACTTC.